This is a list of T cell receptor beta chains from one sample in a study of T cell repertoires in cytomegalovirus infection. One entry per CDR3 protein results from TCRdb running MiXCR on the reads. Of 500,000 or so distinct CDR3 sequences listed, 15% to 20% were seen once; the top ten hold 24%. The sequencing sample was made of CD8+ T cells from PBMCs. The receptors come from a human donor in good health (CMV status not recorded). Some clones in this sample may be carry-over from other donors' samples. Each CDR3 is given with its conserved first and last residue. Fields, in order: CDR3 protein, CDR3 DNA, V gene, D gene, clone size, J gene. A D gene is named only where the DNA matches it firmly. A row's size may be missing; if present it is once, few, many or a size class.

CDR3: CASSFRQAQETQYF
DNA: TGTGCCAGCAGTTTCCGACAGGCCCAAGAGACCCAGTACTTC
V: TRBV27
D: .
size: .
J: TRBJ2-5

CDR3: CATSDQAGTYNEQFF
DNA: TGTGCCACCAGTGATCAGGCGGGGACCTACAATGAGCAGTTCTTC
V: TRBV24-1
D: .
size: .
J: TRBJ2-1

CDR3: CASSLVGTGALSYTF
DNA: TGTGCCAGCAGCTTGGTCGGGACAGGGGCTTTGAGCTACACCTTC
V: TRBV5-5
D: TRBD1
size: .
J: TRBJ1-2

CDR3: CASSDGRVYGYSNQPQHF
DNA: TGTGCCAGCAGTGACGGAAGGGTGTACGGTTATAGCAATCAGCCCCAGCATTTT
V: TRBV6-1
D: .
size: .
J: TRBJ1-5

CDR3: CASSETLVGALGDDEQFF
DNA: TGTGCCAGCAGTGAAACCCTAGTGGGAGCACTCGGTGACGATGAGCAGTTCTTC
V: TRBV6-1
D: .
size: many
J: TRBJ2-1

CDR3: CASSPYVSLTSGRAGDTQYF
DNA: TGTGCCAGCAGCCCGTACGTTTCACTGACTAGCGGGAGGGCCGGAGATACGCAGTATTTT
V: TRBV7-2
D: TRBD2
size: many
J: TRBJ2-3

CDR3: CASSLTVGNTGELFF
DNA: TGTGCCAGCAGTTTAACCGTCGGGAACACCGGGGAGCTGTTTTTT
V: TRBV27
D: .
size: few
J: TRBJ2-2

CDR3: CASSLSPYSGNTIYF
DNA: TGTGCCAGCAGCTTGTCCCCGTACTCTGGAAACACCATATATTTT
V: TRBV7-6
D: .
size: many
J: TRBJ1-3

CDR3: CASSRTSFSSDTQYF
DNA: TGTGCCAGCAGCCGGACTAGCTTTAGCTCAGATACGCAGTATTTT
V: TRBV7-3
D: TRBD2
size: many
J: TRBJ2-3

CDR3: CASSEEGRLGVRGNDEQYF
DNA: TGTGCCAGCAGTGAAGAGGGACGGTTGGGTGTCAGGGGGAACGACGAGCAGTACTTC
V: TRBV6-1
D: TRBD1
size: many
J: TRBJ2-7

CDR3: CASKPGPYRDTQYF
DNA: TGTGCCAGCAAACCGGGACCGTACCGTGATACGCAGTATTTT
V: TRBV6-6
D: .
size: .
J: TRBJ2-3